Listed below are T cell receptor beta chains from one sample, sequenced in a study of blood T cell repertoires in COVID-19. Sequencing was performed with immunoSEQ multiplex PCR; in TCRdb, only in-frame clones are kept and a portion is missing. The sample includes 45,000 to 50,000 clones, under 85% seen only once; the top ten take approximately 7.6%. The source material was peripheral blood. Receptors were obtained from a man older than 75 in a cohort sampled during active COVID-19. Each CDR3 is given with its conserved first and last residue. D genes are given only for firm matches. Not every row has a clone size; where given, it reads once, few, many or a size class.

j_call clone_size d_call v_call cdr3_nt cdr3_aa
TRBJ1-5 - - TRBV19 TGTGCCAGTATCAGCGGATCGAGGGGCAATCAGCCCCAGCATTTT CASISGSRGNQPQHF
TRBJ2-1 - - TRBV11-3 TGTGCCAGCAGCTTAGCCACCTACAATGAGCAGTTCTTC CASSLATYNEQFF
TRBJ1-3 - - TRBV5-1 TGCGCCAGCAGTACGGACGGGAGCTCTGGAAACACCATATATTTT CASSTDGSSGNTIYF
TRBJ1-1 - TRBD1 TRBV28 TGTGCCAGCAGAGTCGACAGGGGGCTCAGCACTGAAGCTTTCTTT CASRVDRGLSTEAFF
TRBJ2-7 - TRBD2 TRBV10-3 TGTGCCATCAGCGGGGCGGGGGGCACCTACGAGCAGTACTTC CAISGAGGTYEQYF
TRBJ2-7 few - TRBV7-9 TGTGCCAGCAGCCAAGGAGAGGTCCTGACCTACGAGCAGTACTTC CASSQGEVLTYEQYF
TRBJ2-1 once TRBD1 TRBV5-5 TGTGCCAGCAGCAGGACAGGGGCCTACAATGAGCAGTTCTTC CASSRTGAYNEQFF
TRBJ2-7 once TRBD1 TRBV15 TGTGCCACCAGCAGATCCGTGGGACAGGGCTACGAGCAGTACTTC CATSRSVGQGYEQYF
TRBJ2-7 - TRBD2 TRBV11-2 TGTGCCAGCAGCCCAACTCGCGGGGGGGGGTACGAGCAGTACTTC CASSPTRGGGYEQYF
TRBJ2-1 - - TRBV24-1 TGTGCCACCAGTGATAACAGAAACTTCAGAAATGAGCAGTTCTTC CATSDNRNFRNEQFF
TRBJ2-2 once TRBD2 TRBV2 TGTGCCAGAACTAGCGGGAACACCGGGGAGCTGTTTTTT CARTSGNTGELFF
TRBJ2-1 - - TRBV3-1/TRBV3-2 TGTGCCAGCAGCCTCACGCCCAGAAACAATGAGCAGTTCTTC CASSLTPRNNEQFF
TRBJ1-2 - TRBD1 TRBV5-1 TGCGCCAGCAGCTTCGGGGACAGTAACTATGGCTACACCTTC CASSFGDSNYGYTF
TRBJ1-5 - - TRBV3-1/TRBV3-2 TGTGCCAGCAGCCAAGATACGGGGGGCAGCAATCAGCCCCAGCATTTT CASSQDTGGSNQPQHF
TRBJ1-5 few - TRBV29-1 TGCAGCGTTGAAGCAGGGTCAGATAGCAATCAGCCCCAGCATTTT CSVEAGSDSNQPQHF
TRBJ1-2 - - TRBV21-1 TGTGCCAGCAGCAAGGCCATCCGGCAGGGCAACTATGGCTACACCTTC CASSKAIRQGNYGYTF
TRBJ1-5 - TRBD1 TRBV27 TGTGCCAGCAGTGGACAGGGGGTGATGGGCAATCAGCCCCAGCATTTT CASSGQGVMGNQPQHF
TRBJ1-2 - - TRBV28 TGTGCCAGCAGTTTACGACAGACCACCCATGGCTACACCTTC CASSLRQTTHGYTF
TRBJ2-2 - - TRBV7-2 TGTGCCAGCAGCTTAGTTCGGGGGAATTTTAGGACCGGGGAGCTGTTTTTT CASSLVRGNFRTGELFF
TRBJ1-1 - - TRBV29-1 TGCAGCGTCCACTCGGGGAAGGGAGGGTCGGAAGCTTTCTTT CSVHSGKGGSEAFF
TRBJ1-2 - TRBD1 TRBV5-6 TGTGCCAGCAGCCGGAACTCGCAGGGGGCGCCGAACTATGGCTACACCTTC CASSRNSQGAPNYGYTF
TRBJ2-7 - TRBD2 TRBV9 TGTGCCAGCAGCGTAGAAACTAGCGGGAGCCCTTACGAGCAGTACTTC CASSVETSGSPYEQYF
TRBJ2-7 - TRBD2 TRBV11-3 TGTGCCAGCAGCTCCCACAGCGGGGACTACGAGCAGTACTTC CASSSHSGDYEQYF
TRBJ1-4 - TRBD1 TRBV7-9 TGTGCCAGCAGCCCCGGGACAGGGGGCAGTGAAAAACTGTTTTTT CASSPGTGGSEKLFF
TRBJ2-3 once TRBD2 TRBV6-2/TRBV6-3 TGTGCCAGCAGTTACAGCTCGGGTCTAGCGGGGGGGCTGAGAGATACGCAGTATTTT CASSYSSGLAGGLRDTQYF
TRBJ2-4 - - TRBV30 TGTGCCTGGAGTGGGACCGAGGACTTCCCCAAAAACATTCAGTACTTC CAWSGTEDFPKNIQYF
TRBJ2-2 few TRBD1 TRBV6-4 TGTGCCAGCAGGACAGGGCTAAACACCGGGGAGCTGTTTTTT CASRTGLNTGELFF
TRBJ2-2 - TRBD2 TRBV7-2 TGTGCCAGCAGCTTACGGACTAGCGGGAGCATGGGCACCGGGGAGCTGTTTTTT CASSLRTSGSMGTGELFF
TRBJ1-2 - TRBD1 TRBV28 TGTGCCAGCAGAGAGACAGGGGAAGGCTACACCTTC CASRETGEGYTF
TRBJ2-5 - TRBD1 TRBV7-9 TGTGCCAGCAGCTACACAGGGGAGGAGACCCAGTACTTC CASSYTGEETQYF
TRBJ1-5 - TRBD1 TRBV29-1 TGCAGCGTCGGAGACAGGGCGGGACAGCCCCAGCATTTT CSVGDRAGQPQHF
TRBJ1-2 - - TRBV6-1 TGTGCCAGCAGTGAAATCGGCTATGGCTACACCTTC CASSEIGYGYTF
TRBJ1-3 - - TRBV9 TGTGCCAGCAGCGTAGATCCAGGGTCACCTGGAAACACCATATATTTT CASSVDPGSPGNTIYF
TRBJ2-7 - - TRBV4-2 TGTGCCAGCAGCCTCGGAGCAGGGAAGTCGGGCGAGCAGTACTTC CASSLGAGKSGEQYF
TRBJ2-1 - - TRBV30 TGTGCCTGGACACGACAGTCCCTAGGGGACAATGAGCAGTTCTTC CAWTRQSLGDNEQFF
TRBJ2-3 - TRBD2 TRBV10-3 TGTGCCACCTATAAGGGACTAGCGGGACACACAGATACGCAGTATTTT CATYKGLAGHTDTQYF
TRBJ2-3 - TRBD2 TRBV24-1 TGTGCCACCGGGGGGGACACAGATACGCAGTATTTT CATGGDTDTQYF
TRBJ2-5 - TRBD1 TRBV6-6 TGTGCCAGCACCCGCCGGGACAGGGTTTCGGAGACCCAGTACTTC CASTRRDRVSETQYF
TRBJ2-3 - TRBD1 TRBV2 TGTGCCAGCAAGAGGACAGGGACCCCAGATACGCAGTATTTT CASKRTGTPDTQYF
TRBJ2-6 - - TRBV5-1 TGCGCCAGCAGCTTAGGGAACAGGGCGCCCGGGGCCAACGTCCTGACTTTC CASSLGNRAPGANVLTF
TRBJ2-3 - - TRBV11-3 TGTGCCAGCAGCCCACAGGGGAGGACAGATACGCAGTATTTT CASSPQGRTDTQYF
TRBJ2-3 - TRBD2 TRBV19 TGTGCCAGTAAGACTAGCGGGGGATCAGATACGCAGTATTTT CASKTSGGSDTQYF
TRBJ2-1 - TRBD1 TRBV27 TGTGCCAGCAGAAAACTCCGGGACAGGGGGCTTGGTGAGCAGTTCTTC CASRKLRDRGLGEQFF
TRBJ2-2 - - TRBV12-3/TRBV12-4 TGTGCCAGCAGTTTGCAGGGTACCGGGGAGCTGTTTTTT CASSLQGTGELFF
TRBJ1-2 - TRBD1 TRBV28 TGTGCCAGCAGTTTATCCACACAGGGGGCGCAGGGCTACACCTTC CASSLSTQGAQGYTF
TRBJ2-7 once TRBD2 TRBV10-3 TGTGCCATCAGTGAGTCGGGTAGCGGGACATCCTACGAGCAGTACTTC CAISESGSGTSYEQYF
TRBJ2-7 few - TRBV11-2 TGTGCCAGCAGCTTAGGCGGGGTAGTCTACGAGCAGTACTTC CASSLGGVVYEQYF
TRBJ1-2 once TRBD1 TRBV9 TGTGCCAGCAGCGTAGTCTCGACAGGGGGGTATGGCTACACCTTC CASSVVSTGGYGYTF
TRBJ2-6 - - TRBV28 TGTGCCAGCAGTTTATTCAGCTCTGGGGCCAACGTCCTGACTTTC CASSLFSSGANVLTF
TRBJ1-6 - - TRBV4-1 TGCGCCAGCAGCCAGGGGAGCTCCTATAATTCACCCCTCCACTTT CASSQGSSYNSPLHF